The 30 T cell receptor beta chains listed next were all sequenced from one sample in a study of OX40 agonist ivuxolimab in advanced cancers. Using immunoSEQ multiplex PCR, the repertoire was profiled, and TCRdb retains in-frame clones only, with some absent. The sample yields about 67,000 clones, 70% to 90% seen once. Specimen: CD4+ or CD8+ T cells sorted from blood, collected in a trial of the OX40 agonist ivuxolimab. These receptors all come from an adult with an advanced solid tumor such as melanoma, head and neck, liver or kidney cancer.

CDR3 coding DNA: TGCGCCAGCAGCCAAGGGATGGGATTGACGACAGGGGAAAATTCACCCCTCCACTTT. The encoded protein is CASSQGMGLTTGENSPLHF. This chain uses TRBV4-3 with TRBJ1-6; 8 bases line up with TRBD1. There are 19 residues in the CDR3. The V and J ends lost 1 base and 7 bases, in that order; junction bases with no gene match: 15. Per germline, CDR1 LGHNA and CDR2 YSLEER.

The rearrangement links TRBV18 to TRBJ1-4; no definite D call. Germline V CDR1 and CDR2: KGHSH, LQKENI. The CDR3 is 13 residues long. Trimming took 0 bases from V and 7 from J, leaving 6 bases between them. This CDR3 is CASSPPPGEKLFF. The CDR3 DNA reads as TGTGCCAGCTCACCACCCCCTGGTGAAAAACTGTTTTTT.

The chain combines TRBV14 with TRBJ2-3, with D maybe TRBD2 (7 bases). Germline CDR1 reads SGHDN; CDR2 reads FVKESK. The CDR3 is 15 amino acids. V lost 4 bases to trimming and J lost 2 bases, with 13 bases between them. In DNA form, the CDR3 reads TGTGCCAGCAGCCCTCATGGGGGGGCCACAGATACGCAGTATTTT. This encodes CASSPHGGATDTQYF. The full variable domain, in which reference TRBV14 and TRBJ2-3 provide the parts outside the CDR3, is EAGVTQFPSHSVIEKGQTVTLRCDPISGHDNLYWYRRVMGKEIKFLLHFVKESKQDESGMPNNRFLAERTGGTYSTLKVQPAELEDSGVYFCASSPHGGATDTQYFGPGTRLTVL.

The rearrangement uses TRBV5-1 and TRBJ1-3; weak D call: TRBD1 (5 bases). Germline lookup yields CDR1 SGHRS and CDR2 YFSETQ. V lost 0 bases, J lost 2 bases, and 12 bases lay in between. The CDR3 extends over 16 amino acids. CDR3 sequence: CASSLAPGRAGNTIYF. The CDR3 DNA sequence: TGCGCCAGCAGCTTGGCTCCAGGGAGAGCTGGAAACACCATATATTTT.

V is TRBV4-1 and J is TRBJ1-3; possible D gene TRBD1, 6 bases. CDR3 length: 15 amino acids. Trimming took off 4 bases at V and 2 bases at J, with 12 bases between the two ends. Germline V lookup: CDR1 MGHRA, CDR2 YSYEKL. CDR3 nucleotides: TGCGCCAGCAGCCCTCGAACAGGGACTGGAAACACCATATATTTT. Translated, it gives CASSPRTGTGNTIYF.

This chain connects TRBV7-2 to TRBJ2-1; 10 nucleotides agree with TRBD2. V gave up 1 base and J gave up 4 bases; unmatched junction bases: 4. CDR1 SGHTA and CDR2 FQGNSA come from the germline V gene. The CDR3 extends over 16 amino acids. In DNA, the CDR3 is TGTGCCAGCAGCTTAGACCCTAGCGGGGGATACAATGAGCAGTTCTTC. As protein: CASSLDPSGGYNEQFF.

V gene TRBV5-1 combines with J gene TRBJ2-7, with 7 nucleotides matching TRBD1. In germline, CDR1 is SGHRS, CDR2 YFSETQ. CDR3 size: 13 residues. J gave up 6 bases and V 3 bases, and 6 bases lay outside the gene matches. CDR3 sequence (DNA): TGCGCCAGCAGCTGGGACAGCGAGAGCGAGCAGTACTTC. It translates to CASSWDSESEQYF.

The V gene is TRBV7-2, the J gene TRBJ1-1, with 7 bases matching TRBD1. The V segment lost 5 bases and the J segment 5 bases; nucleotides outside the gene matches: 8. The CDR3 has 14 amino acids. Germline V gene sequence: CDR1 SGHTA, CDR2 FQGNSA. CDR3 nucleotide sequence: TGTGCCAGCAGCCAGCGAGGACAGGCAACTGAAGCTTTCTTT. Its protein product is CASSQRGQATEAFF.

The chain combines TRBV29-1 with TRBJ2-5; no firm D call. The germline V gene encodes CDR1 SQVTM and CDR2 ANQGSEA. Trimming took off 8 bases at V and 0 bases at J, with 13 bases between the two ends. The CDR3 extends over 13 amino acids. Here the CDR3 reads CSIRTTYQETQYF. The CDR3 DNA follows: TGCAGCATACGAACAACGTACCAAGAGACCCAGTACTTC.

This sequence joins TRBV6-5 and TRBJ2-1; maybe TRBD1 (5 bases). The germline CDR1 and CDR2 sequences are MNHEY and SVGAGI. The CDR3 contains 15 residues. V gave up 2 bases and J gave up 9 bases, with 17 bases separating them. The CDR3 DNA sequence: TGTGCCAGCAGTTACCGTAGGGGCAGGGCCGGTGAGCAGTTCTTC. The encoded protein is CASSYRRGRAGEQFF.

Here the CDR3 reads CASSQDGVGGETQYF. CDR3 DNA sequence: TGCGCCAGCAGCCAAGACGGTGTGGGTGGGGAGACCCAGTACTTC. The chain carries TRBV4-1 and TRBJ2-5; D is undetermined. Trimming took 0 bases from V and 5 from J, leaving 13 bases between them. CDR1 and CDR2 (germline): MGHRA, YSYEKL. The CDR3 is 15 residues long.

The V call is TRBV5-4, the J call TRBJ2-3, with D possibly called TRBD1 or TRBD2 (5 bases each). This CDR3 has 14 amino acids. The germline V gene has CDR1 SGHNT and CDR2 YYREEE (reference sequence). Trimming removed 4 bases at V and 8 bases at J, with 17 bases between. The CDR3: CASSRAQGGLTQYF. CDR3 nucleotide sequence: TGTGCCAGCAGCCGGGCCCAGGGCGGGCTTACGCAGTATTTT.

This sequence joins TRBV5-4 and TRBJ2-1; D not certain. There are 14 residues in the CDR3. V gave up 4 bases and J gave up 0 bases, with 8 bases separating them. Germline CDR1 and CDR2: SGHNT and YYREEE (reference sequence). CDR3 nucleotide sequence: TGTGCCAGCAGCCTGGATATCTCCTACAATGAGCAGTTCTTC. This encodes CASSLDISYNEQFF.

The genes are TRBV6-6 and TRBJ1-5; 8 nucleotides match TRBD1. Germline V gene sequence: CDR1 MNHNY, CDR2 SVGAGI (reference sequence). CDR3 length: 15 residues. V dropped 6 bases and J dropped 8; count of bases not matched to a gene: 12. Here the CDR3 DNA reads TGTGCCAGCAGACAAGGGACAGGCGGGAAAAAGCCCCAGCATTTT. The encoded protein is CASRQGTGGKKPQHF.

This chain connects TRBV9 to TRBJ1-1; perhaps TRBD1 as D (6 bases). The length of the CDR3 is 18 residues. Germline lookup yields CDR1 SGDLS and CDR2 YYNGEE. The germline V and J ends were trimmed by 0 bases and 1 base, with 19 bases remaining between them. The CDR3: CASSVDQGRLGENTEAFF. As DNA, the CDR3 is TGTGCCAGCAGCGTAGATCAGGGGAGACTTGGGGAGAACACTGAAGCTTTCTTT. The full variable domain, rest sourced from reference TRBV9 and TRBJ1-1, is DSGVTQTPKHLITATGQRVTLRCSPRSGDLSVYWYQQSLDQGLQFLIQYYNGEERAKGNILERFSAQQFPDLHSELNLSSLELGDSALYFCASSVDQGRLGENTEAFFGQGTRLTVV.

The chain recombines TRBV18 with TRBJ2-4, with D tentatively TRBD2 (7 bases). CDR1 and CDR2 from the germline V gene are KGHSH and LQKENI. The CDR3 length is 17 residues. Trimming left V 3 bases short and J 1 base short, with 16 bases between. CDR3 loop: CASSPIGGADAKNIQYF. As DNA, the CDR3 is TGTGCCAGCTCACCCATTGGGGGGGCCGACGCCAAAAACATTCAGTACTTC.

The chain carries TRBV18 and TRBJ1-2; TRBD1 might be the D (5 bases). Germline V gene lookup returns CDR1 KGHSH and CDR2 LQKENI. Trimming pared 3 bases from V and 3 bases from J, leaving 11 bases between. The CDR3 totals 14 residues. DNA for the CDR3: TGTGCCAGCTCACCGCCGGGGGGGTACTATGGCTACACCTTC. Protein sequence: CASSPPGGYYGYTF.

This sequence joins TRBV11-2 and TRBJ1-2, with a weak D call TRBD1 (6 bases). Germline V lookup: CDR1 SGHAT, CDR2 FQNNGV. Trimming left V 5 bases short and J 4 bases short, with 11 bases between. The CDR3 consists of 13 residues. As DNA, the CDR3 is TGTGCCAGCAGCCCTGGACAGATCTATGGCTACACCTTC. Translated: CASSPGQIYGYTF.

V gene TRBV11-1 combines with J gene TRBJ2-5; D uncertain. Trimming left V 5 bases short and J 1 base short, with 14 bases between. Germline V gene sequence: CDR1 SGHAT, CDR2 FQDESV (reference sequence). The CDR3 loop spans 15 amino acids. The CDR3 here is CASSRTADRQETQYF. In DNA, the CDR3 is TGTGCCAGCAGCCGGACCGCCGACCGCCAAGAGACCCAGTACTTC.

This clone has just one count. CDR3 in DNA: TGTGCCAGCAGCTCCGACAGGGCCGGGGAGCTGTTTTTT. Encoded protein: CASSSDRAGELFF. The J gene is TRBJ2-2, the V gene TRBV5-5, with 7 bases aligning to TRBD1. The CDR3 is 13 amino acids. Germline V gene sequence: CDR1 SGHKS, CDR2 YYEKEE (reference sequence). J lost 6 bases, V lost 3 bases, and 2 bases had no gene match.

The chain has TRBV7-8 and TRBJ2-1; possible D gene TRBD2, 6 bases. Germline CDR1 is SGHVS and CDR2 is FQNEAQ. V lost 5 bases and J 0 bases, leaving 14 bases between the germline ends. The CDR3 has 16 residues. The CDR3 DNA reads as TGTGCCAGCAGCACCTCTAGCGTTGGCTCCTACAATGAGCAGTTCTTC. Translating it yields CASSTSSVGSYNEQFF.

The CDR3 DNA is TGTGCCAGCAGTCGCGACAGCGGGGGCGACCAGCCCCAGCATTTT. This sequence encodes CASSRDSGGDQPQHF. This chain uses TRBV2 with TRBJ1-5, with a weak D call TRBD1 (6 bases). Trimming removed 5 bases at V and 7 bases at J, with 18 bases between. Germline CDR1 and CDR2: SNHLY and FYNNEI. The CDR3 is 15 amino acids.

CDR3 loop: CASSLKDRGLSQNQPQHF. CDR3 sequence (DNA): TGTGCCAGCAGCTTGAAGGACAGGGGACTTTCCCAAAATCAGCCCCAGCATTTT. J is TRBJ1-5 and V is TRBV5-6, with 9 bases matching TRBD1. After removal of 1 base from V and 4 bases from J, the junction contained 12 bases not matched to a gene. Germline CDR1 reads SGHDT; CDR2 reads YYEEEE. The CDR3 is made up of 18 amino acids.

The rearrangement joins TRBV5-6 to TRBJ2-1; a weak D match, TRBD1 (6 bases). CDR1 is SGHDT, CDR2 YYEEEE, per germline. The CDR3 covers 14 residues. Trimming removed 1 base from V and 5 bases from J, with 10 bases in between. The CDR3 loop is CASSLMGHHNEQFF. CDR3 DNA sequence: TGTGCCAGCAGCTTGATGGGACACCACAATGAGCAGTTCTTC.

This chain connects TRBV4-3 to TRBJ2-5; TRBD1 agrees at 7 bases. Germline V gives CDR1 LGHNA, CDR2 YSLEER. The CDR3 runs to 13 residues. V was clipped by 4 bases and J by 5 bases; unmatched bases: 4. The CDR3 bases are TGCGCCAGCAGCCGGCAGACAGGGGAGACCCAGTACTTC. This sequence encodes CASSRQTGETQYF.

The table lists this clone with a few counts. This specimen includes other DNA sequences encoding the same CDR3. This chain links TRBV7-2 with TRBJ2-3; no clear D. Germline V CDR1 and CDR2: SGHTA, FQGNSA. The CDR3 consists of 11 residues. Trimming shortened V by 1 base and J by 7 bases, and 3 bases separated the two germline ends. In DNA form, the CDR3 reads TGTGCCAGCAGCTTAGGTTATACGCAGTATTTT. This translates into CASSLGYTQYF.

This chain links TRBV27 with TRBJ2-3; D possibly corresponds to TRBD2 (6 bases). The germline V gene encodes CDR1 MNHEY and CDR2 SMNVEV (reference sequence). This CDR3 is 14 amino acids long. V lost 3 bases and J 7 bases, leaving 14 bases between the germline ends. CDR3 loop: CASSFTTSSYTQYF. The CDR3 DNA reads TGTGCCAGCAGTTTCACGACTAGTAGCTATACGCAGTATTTT.

This clone was seen once. The chain recombines TRBV7-2 with TRBJ2-3, with TRBD2 identical over 10 bases. The junction had 16 bases not matched to a gene; V was cut back by 5 bases and J by 2 bases. CDR1 SGHTA and CDR2 FQGNSA come from the germline V gene. CDR3 length: 19 residues. CDR3 amino acids: CASSRELAGFGGITDTQYF. The CDR3 DNA is TGTGCCAGCAGCAGGGAACTAGCGGGGTTTGGGGGCATCACAGATACGCAGTATTTT.

The chain uses TRBV6-1 and TRBJ2-4; 7 positions agree with TRBD1. Germline CDR1 MNHNS, CDR2 SASEGT. V lost 4 bases, J lost 5 bases, and 2 bases stayed unmatched. The CDR3 length is 13 residues. The CDR3: CASSAGTENIQYF. In nucleotides, the CDR3 is TGTGCCAGCAGTGCCGGGACAGAAAACATTCAGTACTTC.

The chain is built from TRBV6-1 and TRBJ2-5; 7 positions agree with TRBD1. J was trimmed by 1 base and V by 3 bases; bases with no gene match: 8. Germline lookup yields CDR1 MNHNS and CDR2 SASEGT. This CDR3 is built from 16 residues. CDR3 DNA: TGTGCCAGCAGTGAGACCGAGACAGGGTTCCAAGAGACCCAGTACTTC. Residues: CASSETETGFQETQYF.